Below, 24 T cell receptor beta chains from the same sample are listed, as sequenced in a study of blood T cell repertoires in COVID-19. Profiling relied on immunoSEQ multiplex PCR, and the TCRdb table lists in-frame clones only, not all of them. Of a few hundred thousand clones in the sample, approximately 90% were seen once. Sequencing input: peripheral blood. These receptors originate from a man aged 18 to 29 with COVID-19, enrolled during active disease.

With regard to this clone: The junction departs from germline at one end; a sequencing error may be responsible. The chain recombines TRBV9 with TRBJ2-7, with TRBD2 matching 13 bases. Germline CDR1 and CDR2: SGDLS and YYNGEE. The CDR3 sequence is 12 residues long. The CDR3 sequence: CASSPGTSGAKF. The CDR3 bases are TGTGCCAGCAGCCCCGGGACTAGCGGGGCCAAATTC.

The chain has TRBV7-9 and TRBJ2-7; perhaps TRBD1 as D (5 bases). V was trimmed by 5 bases and J by 2 bases, leaving 10 bases between them. CDR1 and CDR2 (germline): SEHNR, FQNEAQ (reference sequence). CDR3 length: 13 amino acids. The chain's CDR3 is CASSSTGPYEQYF. In DNA, the CDR3 is TGTGCCAGCAGCAGCACAGGACCCTACGAGCAGTACTTC.

This chain uses TRBV6-5 with TRBJ2-1, with D possibly being TRBD2 (5 bases). The CDR3 consists of 14 residues. The V end was cut by 6 bases, the J end by 5 bases, with 14 bases between. Germline V gene data show CDR1 as MNHEY and CDR2 as SVGAGI. The CDR3 loop is CASRGWGANNEQFF. The CDR3 nucleotides read TGTGCCAGCAGAGGCTGGGGAGCCAACAATGAGCAGTTCTTC.

The chain is built from TRBV30 and TRBJ1-1, with D perhaps TRBD1 (6 bases). CDR3 length: 12 amino acids. Between the trimmed V and J ends, which lost 4 bases and 5 bases, there was a span of 11 bases. CDR1 is GTSNPN, CDR2 SVGIG, per germline (reference sequence). The CDR3 bases are TGTGCCTGGATACCCAGGGGAACTGAAGCTTTCTTT. This sequence encodes CAWIPRGTEAFF.

The rearrangement joins TRBV3-1 (or the pseudogene TRBV3-2) to TRBJ2-7; TRBD2 might be the D (5 bases). Between the trimmed V and J ends, which lost 3 bases and 2 bases, there was a span of 14 bases. Per the germline V gene, CDR1 is LGHDT and CDR2 is YNNKEL (reference sequence). This CDR3 spans 15 amino acids. DNA for the CDR3: TGTGCCAGCAGCCAGTCAAGTCGGGGTACCTACGAGCAGTACTTC. Protein sequence: CASSQSSRGTYEQYF.

In its sample, this clone was seen once. This chain joins TRBV7-9 and TRBJ2-5; 12 nucleotides match TRBD2. CDR3 size: 15 residues. Trimming at V came to 10 bases and at J to 2 bases, leaving 8 bases not matched to a gene. From germline, CDR1 is SEHNR and CDR2 FQNEAQ (reference sequence). This chain's CDR3 is CATKTSGGHQETQYF. The CDR3 DNA follows: TGTGCCACGAAGACTAGCGGGGGCCATCAAGAGACCCAGTACTTC.

The rearrangement joins TRBV11-3 to TRBJ1-1; no clear D gene. V was trimmed by 8 bases and J by 3 bases, leaving 4 bases between them. Germline CDR1 reads SGHNT; CDR2 reads YENEEA. This CDR3 spans 10 amino acids. CDR3 residues: CASEDTEAFF. For the CDR3, the DNA is TGTGCCAGCGAGGACACTGAAGCTTTCTTT.

The rearrangement joins TRBV15 to TRBJ2-3, with D possibly matching TRBD2 (5 bases). CDR3 size: 18 residues. V lost 0 bases, J lost 7 bases, and 23 bases lay in between. Germline V gene lookup returns CDR1 LNHNV and CDR2 YYDKDF (reference sequence). The CDR3 region is CATSRDFSSSHIGYTQYF. CDR3 in DNA: TGTGCCACCAGCAGAGATTTCTCCTCTAGCCATATAGGATATACGCAGTATTTT.

This chain uses TRBV19 with TRBJ1-2; 7 bases fit TRBD1. J gave up 6 bases and V 5 bases, and 12 bases lay outside the gene matches. This CDR3 has 15 amino acids. Germline V gene lookup returns CDR1 LNHDA and CDR2 SQIVND (reference sequence). The CDR3, as DNA: TGTGCCAGTAGTTCCCCCCCAGGGGGGTGGAATGGCTACACCTTC. It yields the protein CASSSPPGGWNGYTF.

The CDR3 DNA sequence: TGTGCCAGCAGCTTTACAGGGCTGAATTCACCCCTCCACTTT. This gives the protein CASSFTGLNSPLHF. This sequence joins TRBV7-2 and TRBJ1-6; TRBD1 is a possible D gene (6 bases). V was shortened by 3 bases and J by 7 bases, with 10 bases between the two germline ends. The CDR3 contains 14 residues. Germline V gene sequence: CDR1 SGHTA, CDR2 FQGNSA.

The gene calls are TRBV27 and TRBJ2-5; 12 bases fit TRBD2. Germline V gives CDR1 MNHEY, CDR2 SMNVEV (reference sequence). The CDR3 length is 14 residues. V lost 2 bases to trimming and J lost 5 bases; unmatched junction nucleotides: 0. Here the CDR3 reads CASSLGTSGETQYF. The CDR3 DNA reads TGTGCCAGCAGTTTAGGGACTAGCGGGGAGACCCAGTACTTC.

The chain recombines TRBV5-1 with TRBJ1-2; 8 nucleotides line up with TRBD1. V trimming: 4 bases; J trimming: 3 bases; junction bases outside the gene matches: 11. This CDR3 comprises 16 residues. Per the germline V gene, CDR1 is SGHRS and CDR2 is YFSETQ. The CDR3: CASSPTHQTGDYGYTF. The CDR3 DNA is TGCGCCAGCAGCCCAACGCACCAGACAGGGGACTATGGCTACACCTTC.

The CDR3 sequence: CASSPEPGGDEKLFF. CDR3 DNA: TGCGCCAGCAGCCCCGAGCCGGGAGGGGATGAAAAACTGTTTTTT. The J gene is TRBJ1-4, the V gene TRBV5-1; tentative D call: TRBD1 (5 bases). V dropped 4 bases and J dropped 6 bases, with 16 bases sitting between them. The CDR3 has 15 amino acids. In germline, CDR1 is SGHRS, CDR2 YFSETQ.

The J gene is TRBJ2-3, the V gene TRBV15, with 9 bases lining up with TRBD2. V shed 0 bases and J 6 bases; nucleotides not matched to a gene: 16. This CDR3 spans 19 amino acids. Germline V lookup: CDR1 LNHNV, CDR2 YYDKDF (reference sequence). The CDR3: CATSRDLAALAGYLDTQYF. The CDR3 DNA sequence: TGTGCCACCAGCAGAGATCTGGCGGCACTAGCGGGTTACCTCGATACGCAGTATTTT.

V gene TRBV5-1 combines with J gene TRBJ2-5; a possible D gene is TRBD1 (5 bases). CDR3 length: 15 residues. The V end lost 6 bases, the J end lost 2 bases, and 17 bases lay between the germline ends. The germline V gene has CDR1 SGHRS and CDR2 YFSETQ. The CDR3 bases are TGCGCCAGCACCTCCACCGGACAAGGGCAAGAGACCCAGTACTTC. It translates to CASTSTGQGQETQYF.

The J gene is TRBJ2-7, the V gene TRBV2; possibly TRBD2 for D (7 bases). The CDR3 spans 15 residues. The germline V gene encodes CDR1 SNHLY and CDR2 FYNNEI. V lost 5 bases, J lost 0 bases, and 14 bases lay in between. The CDR3 reads CASSRGGDFSYEQYF. CDR3 DNA sequence: TGTGCCAGCAGTCGAGGGGGGGACTTCTCCTACGAGCAGTACTTC.

CDR3 loop: CASSRGGNEQYF. DNA of the CDR3: TGTGCCAGCTCTAGAGGGGGTAACGAGCAGTACTTC. The chain is built from TRBV6-6 and TRBJ2-7; D possibly corresponds to TRBD1 (6 bases). The CDR3 runs 12 residues. Germline values: CDR1 MNHNY, CDR2 SVGAGI (reference sequence). V was trimmed by 8 bases and J by 5 bases, leaving 13 bases between them.

The rearrangement links TRBV6-5 to TRBJ2-2; 9 bases match TRBD1. Looked up from germline, CDR1 is MNHEY and CDR2 is SVGAGI. Trimming took 6 bases from V and 1 from J; bases not matched to a gene: 3. CDR3 size: 15 residues. CDR3 residues: CASRGTGRNTGELFF. The CDR3 DNA follows: TGTGCCAGCAGAGGGACAGGGAGGAACACCGGGGAGCTGTTTTTT.

The J gene is TRBJ1-2, the V gene TRBV9; the D is unclear. V dropped 1 base and J dropped 5 bases, with 18 bases sitting between them. In germline, CDR1 is SGDLS, CDR2 YYNGEE. The CDR3 extends over 16 amino acids. This CDR3 is CASSVPLDGLGYGYTF. The CDR3, as DNA: TGTGCCAGCAGCGTACCCTTGGACGGACTAGGATATGGCTACACCTTC.

The chain carries TRBV14 and TRBJ2-7; D gene uncertain. This CDR3 has 14 amino acids. V lost 1 base to trimming and J lost 9 bases, with 16 bases between them. CDR1 SGHDN and CDR2 FVKESK come from the germline V gene. The CDR3 region is CASSQAGGSSGQYF. The CDR3 DNA is TGTGCCAGCAGCCAAGCCGGCGGTAGCTCGGGGCAGTACTTC.

This clone was counted between two and nine times. The chain couples TRBV6-6 to TRBJ2-5; 8 bases fit TRBD1. V shed 3 bases and J 5 bases; nucleotides not matched to a gene: 11. There are 16 residues in the CDR3. Germline V CDR1 and CDR2: MNHNY, SVGAGI (reference sequence). The CDR3 loop is CASSYSRNRGVETQYF. The CDR3 DNA sequence: TGTGCCAGCAGTTATTCGCGCAACAGGGGGGTCGAGACCCAGTACTTC.

This clone was picked up one time. The V and J genes are TRBV12-5 and TRBJ2-7; D gene unclear. The CDR3 contains 11 residues. The germline V gene encodes CDR1 LGHNT and CDR2 FRNRAP. Trimming took off 5 bases at V and 2 bases at J, with 4 bases between the two ends. The DNA of the CDR3 is TGTGCTAGTGGTGCGCCCTACGAGCAGTACTTC. Protein sequence: CASGAPYEQYF.

The CDR3 nucleotides read TGTGCCAGCAGCCCATACCCCGGGGGGGGGACCGGGGAGCTGTTTTTT. Translating it yields CASSPYPGGGTGELFF. The V call is TRBV11-3, the J call TRBJ2-2; TRBD2 agrees at 8 bases. Germline V lookup: CDR1 SGHNT, CDR2 YENEEA. This CDR3 contains 16 residues. V trimming: 5 bases; J trimming: 5 bases; junction bases outside the gene matches: 10.

V usage is TRBV5-1 and J usage is TRBJ1-4; D is unresolved. The CDR3 length is 18 residues. Germline assignment: CDR1 SGHRS and CDR2 YFSETQ. Trimming cost V 4 bases and J 4 bases, with 23 bases left between them. The CDR3 nucleotides are TGCGCCAGCAGCGCCAGAATCCCCGCAGTCTCCGATAATGAAAAACTGTTTTTT. It translates to CASSARIPAVSDNEKLFF.